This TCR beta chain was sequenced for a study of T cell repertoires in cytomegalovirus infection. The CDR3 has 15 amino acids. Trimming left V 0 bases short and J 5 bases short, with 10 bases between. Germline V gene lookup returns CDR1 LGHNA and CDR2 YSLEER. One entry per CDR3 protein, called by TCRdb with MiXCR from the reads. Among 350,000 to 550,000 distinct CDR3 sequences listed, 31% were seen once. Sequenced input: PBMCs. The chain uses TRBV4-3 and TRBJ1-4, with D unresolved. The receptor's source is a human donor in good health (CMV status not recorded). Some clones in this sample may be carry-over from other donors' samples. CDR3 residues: CASSQDRAENEKLFF. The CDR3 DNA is TGCGCCAGCAGCCAAGATCGGGCGGAGAATGAAAAACTGTTTTTT.